The sequence of this TCR beta chain was determined in a study of blood T cells in healthy people across ages. Whole-study findings and limits: Older age coincided with a roughly linear decline in TCR beta diversity per million T cells. The diversity estimates, figures obtained from one million T cells, were considered underestimates.

A sample-barcoded 5' primer and a J-beta primer mix were used in a second PCR of about 6 to 12 cycles. One entry per CDR3 protein, called by TCRdb with MiXCR from the 5' RACE reads. The sample lists about 680,000 distinct CDR3 sequences, about 52% occurring once. Only a few counts were recorded for this clonotype. What it recognizes is unknown. Each donor was a healthy Caucasian individual from Russia, aged roughly 6 to 90. Per sample, no less than 5 micrograms of total RNA were extracted. This clonotype originated in a woman aged 60-75 years in good health. The sample was blood.

The CDR3 DNA is TGTGCCAGCAGCCGGGGTGAGAGGATGTTTTTT. Protein sequence: CASSRGERMFF. The J gene is TRBJ1-4, the V gene TRBV6-6; D is uncertain. Germline V gene lookup returns CDR1 MNHNY and CDR2 SVGAGI (reference sequence). Trimming shortened V by 6 bases and J by 15 bases, and 14 bases separated the two germline ends. The CDR3 spans 11 residues.